This T cell receptor beta chain was identified in a study of shared clonotypes between healthy human individuals. Overall study context: Those who served as donors were a couple of women and three men between the ages of 18 and 49. For every donor, three CD4 naive, three CD4 memory, two CD8 naive and one CD8 memory plates were used.

Donation came from healthy HIV-negative adults that had no recent acute infections or vaccinations. This CDR3 region has 18 residues. Trimming took 9 bases from V and 9 from J; bases not matched to a gene: 19. Germline V lookup: CDR1 LGHNT, CDR2 FRNRAP. Assay: immunoSEQ multiplex PCR; the TCRdb copy retains only in-frame clones and omits some. The sample carries fewer than 2.5 million clones, roughly 93% recorded once. This TCR was recovered from a man aged 18-30 years in good health. Some clones in this sample may be carry-over from other donors' samples. The V gene is TRBV12-5, the J gene TRBJ2-1; 14 bases are a match to TRBD2. Sequencing was performed on naive CD4+ T cells from PBMCs. This sample's subset: CD45RA+ positively selected. The CDR3 DNA follows: TGTGCTAGCTTATACCGGACTAGCGGGAGGAGTGAGGGTTTTGAGCAGTTCTTC. It is translated as CASLYRTSGRSEGFEQFF. The complete variable domain, with remaining parts taken from reference TRBV12-5 and TRBJ2-1, reads DARVTQTPRHKVTEMGQEVTMRCQPILGHNTVFWYRQTMMQGLELLAYFRNRAPLDDSGMPKDRFSAEMPDATLATLKIQPSEPRDSAVYFCASLYRTSGRSEGFEQFFGPGTRLTVL.